Described below is a single T cell receptor beta chain sequence and its context. Its target is unknown. RNA was extracted from bulk tissue without any cell sorting. The data stem from a study of tumor and adjacent non-tumor tissue in lung cancer. Study-level information: The cohort had 12 to 13 adenocarcinoma, a couple of squamous cell and 1 small cell patients. Points from the study as a whole: Tumor TCR diversity, when higher, was linked to shorter survival. Tumor tissue had significantly higher TCR diversity than normal lung. Top 100 clones took a larger repertoire share in normal lung.

V was clipped by 5 bases and J by 4 bases, with 18 bases between them. This CDR3 has 16 amino acids. A modified ARM-PCR protocol with three rounds of nested PCR amplified TCRbeta. Via MiXCR, TCRdb re-called the multiplex PCR reads, giving one row per CDR3 protein. In the table there are tens of thousands of distinct CDR3 sequences, roughly 70% of which are singletons. This TCR derives from a man aged 55 to 69 with non-small cell lung cancer. V gene TRBV12-3 or TRBV12-4 combines with J gene TRBJ2-1, with D possibly being TRBD1 or TRBD2 (6 bases each). The sequencing sample was made of lung tumor tissue. The CDR3 DNA is TGTGCCAGCAGTCCACAGGGACTGGGGAGGTACAATGAGCAGTTCTTC. Its translation: CASSPQGLGRYNEQFF.